One sample yielded the 20 T cell receptor beta chains listed below, sequenced in a study of regulatory T cells in long-lasting Graves disease. HTBI primers from iRepertoire and Arm-PCR of CDR3 regions yielded the TCR beta libraries. Using its own MiXCR run on the multiplex PCR reads, TCRdb lists one record per CDR3 protein. The sample carries around 420,000 distinct CDR3 sequences, about 15% recorded once. The sample's time point: newly diagnosed GD, antithyroid drugs for less than 3 months. Extracted PBMC RNA gave rise to the TCR library. This sample also belongs to another study, concerning T cells in Graves' hyperthyroidism and ophthalmopathy.

The source was peripheral blood mononuclear cells (PBMCs), collected at new diagnosis, from a patient treated with antithyroid drugs. The receptors here all came from a woman in her thirties or forties with Graves disease.

This clonotype was detected ten times or more. This sequence joins TRBV12-3 or TRBV12-4 and TRBJ2-1; 12 bases agree with TRBD2. V shed 1 base, J shed 9 bases, and the junction held 7 bases outside the gene matches. The length of the CDR3 is 16 residues. The CDR3, as DNA: TGTGCCAGCAGTTTAGAATCTAGCGGGAGGGCCACTGAGCAGTTCTTC. Its translation: CASSLESSGRATEQFF.

At least ten counts were recorded for this clonotype. This chain joins TRBV6-2 or TRBV6-3 and TRBJ2-1; D not certain. The CDR3 has 14 residues. CDR1 and CDR2 from the germline V gene are MNHEY and SVGEGT. Deletions cut 4 bases from V and 0 bases from J, with 7 bases between. The CDR3 sequence: CASSFAFSYNEQFF. CDR3 in DNA: TGTGCCAGCAGTTTTGCGTTCTCCTACAATGAGCAGTTCTTC.

This clonotype was found a few times. This sequence joins TRBV5-4 and TRBJ2-1; TRBD2 aligns across 8 bases. With 2 bases clipped from V and 2 bases from J, the junction kept 3 bases outside the gene matches. Germline lookup yields CDR1 SGHNT and CDR2 YYREEE (reference sequence). CDR3 size: 15 residues. CDR3 in DNA: TGTGCCAGCAGCTTTATAGCGGGACCCTACAATGAGCAGTTCTTC. This sequence encodes CASSFIAGPYNEQFF.

This clonotype occurred many times. J is TRBJ2-1 and V is TRBV20-1; TRBD2 matches at 14 bases. CDR3 length equals 15 residues. Germline CDR1 DFQATT, CDR2 SNEGSKA (reference sequence). The J segment lost 7 bases and the V segment lost 6 bases, leaving 8 bases of the junction unmatched. CDR3 sequence reads: CSANRGTSGRNEQFF. For the CDR3, the DNA is TGCAGTGCGAACCGAGGGACTAGCGGGAGAAATGAGCAGTTCTTC.

This clonotype was counted ten times or more. V and J are TRBV11-2 and TRBJ2-6; no reliable D call. The CDR3 is 15 residues long. Trimming removed 7 bases from V and 0 bases from J, with 10 bases in between. The germline V gene has CDR1 SGHAT and CDR2 FQNNGV. The CDR3 loop reads CASTSVNSGANVLTF. The DNA for the CDR3 is TGTGCCAGCACCTCAGTGAACTCTGGGGCCAACGTCCTGACTTTC.

V and J are TRBV2 and TRBJ1-1; 8 nucleotides line up with TRBD1. CDR3 length: 11 residues. Germline V CDR1 and CDR2: SNHLY, FYNNEI. J was trimmed by 7 bases and V by 9 bases; bases with no gene match: 4. The CDR3 bases are TGTGCCAGTCGACAGGGGATTGAAGCTTTCTTT. It codes for CASRQGIEAFF.

This clonotype was detected many times. The chain has TRBV11-2 and TRBJ1-1; 7 bases agree with TRBD1. This CDR3 spans 15 amino acids. The germline gives CDR1 SGHAT, CDR2 FQNNGV. With 2 bases clipped from V and 1 base from J, the junction kept 4 bases outside the gene matches. CDR3: CASSLTGDGNTEAFF. The CDR3 bases are TGTGCCAGCAGCTTAACAGGGGACGGGAACACTGAAGCTTTCTTT.

The sample holds a few counts of this clonotype. The chain is built from TRBV7-8 and TRBJ1-2; D is perhaps TRBD1 (6 bases). V was trimmed by 1 base and J by 0 bases, leaving 18 bases between them. The CDR3 covers 18 residues. The germline gives CDR1 SGHVS, CDR2 FQNEAQ. The CDR3 reads CASSLERQGPAPNYGYTF. CDR3 DNA: TGTGCCAGCAGCTTAGAGAGGCAGGGGCCAGCCCCTAACTATGGCTACACCTTC.

In this sample, this clonotype turned up many times. The chain uses TRBV27 and TRBJ2-7, with 7 bases that match TRBD1. The germline V gene encodes CDR1 MNHEY and CDR2 SMNVEV (reference sequence). The trim removed 3 bases at V and 0 bases at J, leaving 5 bases unmatched. The CDR3 contains 15 residues. The CDR3 sequence is CASSFATGISYEQYF. The CDR3 bases are TGTGCCAGCAGTTTCGCGACAGGGATCTCCTACGAGCAGTACTTC.

This clonotype appeared many times. The rearrangement uses TRBV27 and TRBJ2-7, with no clear D. V gave up 3 bases and J gave up 2 bases, with 11 bases separating them. In germline, CDR1 is MNHEY, CDR2 SMNVEV (reference sequence). The CDR3 sequence is 14 residues long. CDR3 amino acids: CASSFSGPTYEQYF. The DNA for the CDR3 is TGTGCCAGCAGTTTTTCCGGGCCGACCTACGAGCAGTACTTC.

This clonotype was recorded at least ten times. The genes are TRBV5-8 and TRBJ2-7; 14 positions match TRBD2. Germline V gene sequence: CDR1 SGHTS, CDR2 YDEGEE. The CDR3 sequence is 15 residues long. V shed 2 bases, J shed 6 bases, and the junction held 4 bases outside the gene matches. As DNA, the CDR3 is TGTGCCAGCAGCTTAGGGACTAGCGGGAGTGGCGAGCAGTACTTC. This gives the protein CASSLGTSGSGEQYF.

This clonotype was found many times. The J gene is TRBJ2-5, the V gene TRBV11-3; 12 bases are a match to TRBD1. In germline, CDR1 is SGHNT, CDR2 YENEEA. With V trimmed by 5 bases and J by 4 bases, 11 bases remained unmatched. This CDR3 is 17 amino acids long. The CDR3 spells CASSLTLGTGGAETQYF. In DNA, the CDR3 is TGTGCCAGCAGCCTCACCCTAGGGACAGGGGGCGCAGAGACCCAGTACTTC.

This clonotype showed up many times. One junction end does not reproduce the germline sequence, and a read error may be involved. The chain recombines TRBV5-1 with TRBJ2-6, with D unclear. Germline CDR1 reads SGHRS; CDR2 reads YFSETQ. The CDR3 is made up of 14 amino acids. The CDR3 spells CASSLDSGANVLTF. The CDR3, as DNA: TGTGCCAGCAGTCTGGACTCTGGGGCCAACGTCCTGACTTTC.

This clonotype has ten or more counts. The chain joins TRBV29-1 to TRBJ2-7; TRBD2 agrees at 8 bases. CDR1 is SQVTM, CDR2 ANQGSEA, per germline. V was pared by 2 bases and J by 3 bases, with 21 bases of the junction left unmatched. This CDR3 comprises 19 residues. CDR3 protein: CSVESLGKSGSLRDYEQYF. CDR3 nucleotides: TGCAGCGTTGAATCGTTGGGGAAAAGCGGGAGTCTTAGAGACTACGAGCAGTACTTC.

This clonotype turned up a few times. V usage is TRBV19 and J usage is TRBJ2-3; D gene ambiguous. V lost 7 bases, J lost 0 bases, and 8 bases lay in between. This CDR3 spans 13 amino acids. Germline loops: CDR1 LNHDA, CDR2 SQIVND (reference sequence). The CDR3 coding sequence is TGTGCCAGTACCTTGGCTAGCACAGATACGCAGTATTTT. Its translation: CASTLASTDTQYF.

In this sample, this clonotype turned up many times. The chain uses TRBV6-1 and TRBJ2-2; TRBD2 agrees at 10 bases. Trimming at V came to 6 bases and at J to 6 bases, leaving 13 bases not matched to a gene. The germline V gene encodes CDR1 MNHNS and CDR2 SASEGT. This CDR3 has 17 residues. The CDR3 is CASRTVSSSGSSGELFF. CDR3 nucleotides: TGTGCCAGCAGGACAGTTTCCTCTAGCGGGAGTTCCGGGGAGCTGTTTTTT.

The chain combines TRBV7-9 with TRBJ2-3; D is unresolved. With 4 bases removed from V and 1 base from J, the gap between germline ends came to 12 bases. The CDR3 runs 15 residues. Germline-derived CDR1 and CDR2 are SEHNR and FQNEAQ (reference sequence). The CDR3 bases are TGTGCCAGCAGCTCCCCGAGGTCCCGCACAGATACGCAGTATTTT. This codes for CASSSPRSRTDTQYF. The complete variable domain, with remaining parts taken from reference TRBV7-9 and TRBJ2-3, reads DTGVSQNPRHKITKRGQNVTFRCDPISEHNRLYWYRQTLGQGPEFLTYFQNEAQLEKSRLLSDRFSAERPKGSFSTLEIQRTEQGDSAMYLCASSSPRSRTDTQYFGPGTRLTVL.

This rearrangement joins TRBV3-1 to TRBJ2-5; 14 bases are shared with TRBD2. The CDR3 loop spans 15 amino acids. Germline V gives CDR1 LGHDT, CDR2 YNNKEL (reference sequence). The V gene end was trimmed by 4 bases and the J gene end by 11 bases; junction bases not matched to a gene: 9. CDR3 sequence reads: CASSPGTSGGLSQYF. The CDR3 DNA reads TGTGCCAGCAGCCCAGGGACTAGCGGGGGTCTGTCACAGTACTTC.

The table lists this clonotype with a few counts. This chain connects TRBV4-2 to TRBJ1-2; 11 bases line up with TRBD1. The CDR3 is 15 residues long. The V gene end was trimmed by 1 base and the J gene end by 8 bases; junction bases not matched to a gene: 6. CDR1 is LGHNA, CDR2 YNFKEQ, per germline. This chain's CDR3 is CASSQVRGQGEGYTF. The CDR3, as DNA: TGTGCCAGCAGCCAAGTCCGGGGACAGGGGGAAGGCTACACCTTC.

There are a few counts of this clonotype. The CDR3 sequence: CATCYREGDSPLHF. CDR3 in DNA: TGTGCCACCTGTTACAGGGAAGGAGATTCACCCCTCCACTTT. The rearrangement joins TRBV6-5 to TRBJ1-6; D is perhaps TRBD1 (6 bases). The CDR3 is made up of 14 amino acids. V shed 10 bases and J shed 8 bases, with 18 bases lying between them. Germline CDR1 is MNHEY and CDR2 is SVGAGI.